This record concerns one TCR beta chain sequence. Its antigen is currently unknown. A second PCR of 7 to 11 cycles used a sample-barcoded 5' primer and a J-beta primer mix. In TCRdb, the 5' RACE reads were re-called with MiXCR into one record per CDR3 protein. Of 1,500,000 or so distinct CDR3 sequences listed, 45% to 70% are singletons. Each individual donor underwent a draw of ten milliliters of peripheral blood. V was trimmed by 2 bases and J by 2 bases, leaving 14 bases between them. The CDR3 length is 15 residues. CDR1 and CDR2 from the germline V gene are SGHRS and YFSETQ. These data originate in a study of blood T cells in healthy people across ages. General study results and limits: Unsorted PBMC material precluded a definitive naive versus antigen-experienced comparison. A roughly linear age-dependent decrease characterized TCR beta diversity per million T cells.

Sequencing was performed on blood. The V and J genes are TRBV5-1 and TRBJ2-7; tentative D call: TRBD2 (6 bases). The clonotype originates from a man between 18 and 35 years old in good health. CDR3 protein: CASSFGQPGAYEQYF. Here the CDR3 DNA reads TGCGCCAGCAGCTTTGGACAACCGGGGGCCTACGAGCAGTACTTC.